Reported below is one T cell receptor (beta chain). This sample is drawn from a study of blood T cell repertoires in COVID-19. From germline, CDR1 is SGHTA and CDR2 FQGNSA. CDR3 length: 13 residues. Trimming took off 5 bases at V and 4 bases at J, with 8 bases between the two ends. TCRdb's table, derived via immunoSEQ multiplex PCR, lists solely in-frame clones and lacks some. This table holds roughly 440,000 clones, approximately 88% found once. The chain uses TRBV7-2 and TRBJ1-4, with D perhaps TRBD1 (5 bases). The material sequenced was peripheral blood. This TCR came from a woman aged 45-59 years with COVID-19, enrolled during active disease. The CDR3 sequence is CASSPDSNEKLFF. CDR3 coding DNA: TGTGCCAGCAGCCCAGACAGTAATGAAAAACTGTTTTTT.